The rows below give T cell receptor beta chains drawn from one sample of a study of T cell repertoires and HLA-DP antigens. Some clones are missing from TCRdb's copy, which holds only in-frame ones; the method was immunoSEQ multiplex PCR. The sample holds approximately 110,000 clones, 85% to 95% seen once. For these TCRs, the target antigens are not known. The specimen sequenced was CD4+ T cells from PBMCs. The origin of the receptors is a woman younger than 35 in good health and CMV-seronegative. The CDR3 runs from the conserved cysteine through the conserved F or W. D genes are given only for firm matches. The size of a clone is reported for some rows only, either as once, few or many, or as a class for expanded clones.

abundance: -; d_gene: -; j_gene: TRBJ2-5; v_gene: TRBV7-9; CDR3nt: TGTGCCAGCAGCTTACTGGAGACCCAGTACTTC; CDR3aa: CASSLLETQYF
abundance: -; d_gene: TRBD2; j_gene: TRBJ2-3; v_gene: TRBV7-3; CDR3nt: TGTGCCAGCAGCCCTCGGAGCGGGGGGGCGGATACGCAGTATTTT; CDR3aa: CASSPRSGGADTQYF
abundance: -; d_gene: -; j_gene: TRBJ2-2; v_gene: TRBV7-7; CDR3nt: TGTGCTAGCAGCGTAGACCCGAGGGGGGAGCTGTTTTTT; CDR3aa: CASSVDPRGELFF
abundance: -; d_gene: TRBD1; j_gene: TRBJ2-1; v_gene: TRBV5-1; CDR3nt: TGCGCCAGCAGCTTGGTCCCCGGGACAGACTACAATGAGCAGTTCTTC; CDR3aa: CASSLVPGTDYNEQFF
abundance: -; d_gene: TRBD2; j_gene: TRBJ2-2; v_gene: TRBV5-4; CDR3nt: TGTGCCAGCAGCCTCCCCGGGACTAGTGCTGGGGAGCTGTTTTTT; CDR3aa: CASSLPGTSAGELFF
abundance: few; d_gene: TRBD1; j_gene: TRBJ1-5; v_gene: TRBV7-2; CDR3nt: TGTGCCAGCAGCTTGGGACAGGGGTTCAATCAGCCCCAGCATTTT; CDR3aa: CASSLGQGFNQPQHF
abundance: -; d_gene: -; j_gene: TRBJ2-5; v_gene: TRBV2; CDR3nt: TGTGCCAGCAGTGAAGGAGGAGTCCCCGGAGGCCAAGAGACCCAGTACTTC; CDR3aa: CASSEGGVPGGQETQYF
abundance: -; d_gene: TRBD1; j_gene: TRBJ2-7; v_gene: TRBV7-9; CDR3nt: TGTGCCAGCAGTCGGGACGACAGGGGCAAGCCCTACGAGCAGTACTTC; CDR3aa: CASSRDDRGKPYEQYF
abundance: -; d_gene: TRBD1; j_gene: TRBJ1-1; v_gene: TRBV10-3; CDR3nt: TGTGCCATCAGTGACAAGGGGGCGGCAGCTTTCTTT; CDR3aa: CAISDKGAAAFF
abundance: -; d_gene: -; j_gene: TRBJ1-2; v_gene: TRBV5-6; CDR3nt: TGTGCCAGCAGCGATTATAACAGGGTGGACGGCTACACCTTC; CDR3aa: CASSDYNRVDGYTF
abundance: -; d_gene: -; j_gene: TRBJ2-6; v_gene: TRBV7-3; CDR3nt: TGTGCCAGCAGCCTCAGGGCTGGGGCCAACGTCCTGACTTTC; CDR3aa: CASSLRAGANVLTF
abundance: -; d_gene: -; j_gene: TRBJ2-1; v_gene: TRBV10-3; CDR3nt: TGTGCCATCAGTGGAGGGGGTAATGAGCAGTTCTTC; CDR3aa: CAISGGGNEQFF
abundance: -; d_gene: -; j_gene: TRBJ2-3; v_gene: TRBV2; CDR3nt: TGTGCCAGCAACCCCACAGATACGCAGTATTTT; CDR3aa: CASNPTDTQYF
abundance: -; d_gene: -; j_gene: TRBJ2-7; v_gene: TRBV18; CDR3nt: TGTGCCAGCTCACCACCAATTCGGGCATACGAGCAGTACTTC; CDR3aa: CASSPPIRAYEQYF
abundance: -; d_gene: -; j_gene: TRBJ2-7; v_gene: TRBV10-3; CDR3nt: TGTGCCATCAGTGGAAGGGGCAGGGCCTCCTACGAGCAGTACTTC; CDR3aa: CAISGRGRASYEQYF
abundance: -; d_gene: TRBD2; j_gene: TRBJ2-3; v_gene: TRBV28; CDR3nt: TGTGCCAGCAGTTTGGCACTAGCGGGAAACACAGATACGCAGTATTTT; CDR3aa: CASSLALAGNTDTQYF
abundance: -; d_gene: -; j_gene: TRBJ1-1; v_gene: TRBV5-1; CDR3nt: TGCGCCAGCAGGGTCAGCAGAGATAGTCGAGCTTTCTTT; CDR3aa: CASRVSRDSRAFF
abundance: -; d_gene: -; j_gene: TRBJ2-3; v_gene: TRBV10-2; CDR3nt: TGCGCCAGCAGTGACCGACAGGACACAGATACGCAGTATTTT; CDR3aa: CASSDRQDTDTQYF
abundance: -; d_gene: TRBD1; j_gene: TRBJ1-2; v_gene: TRBV4-1; CDR3nt: TGCGCCAGCAGCGAGGGGACAGGCCCTTCCTATGGCTACACCTTC; CDR3aa: CASSEGTGPSYGYTF
abundance: -; d_gene: TRBD1; j_gene: TRBJ1-2; v_gene: TRBV28; CDR3nt: TGTGCCAGCAGTTTCCCGGGACAGGGTAGTTATGGCTACACCTTC; CDR3aa: CASSFPGQGSYGYTF
abundance: -; d_gene: TRBD1; j_gene: TRBJ1-1; v_gene: TRBV7-2; CDR3nt: TGTGCCAGCAGCTTAGTCGGCCGGACAGGGGGGACGAACACTGAAGCTTTCTTT; CDR3aa: CASSLVGRTGGTNTEAFF
abundance: few; d_gene: TRBD1; j_gene: TRBJ1-5; v_gene: TRBV10-1; CDR3nt: TGCGCCAGCAGTGAAAGGGACAGGGTACCCAATCAGCCCCAGCATTTT; CDR3aa: CASSERDRVPNQPQHF
abundance: -; d_gene: TRBD2; j_gene: TRBJ2-3; v_gene: TRBV5-1; CDR3nt: TGCGCCAGCAGTACCGGGACTAGCGGGAGGGCCACAGATACGCAGTATTTT; CDR3aa: CASSTGTSGRATDTQYF
abundance: -; d_gene: TRBD2; j_gene: TRBJ2-3; v_gene: TRBV7-7; CDR3nt: TGTGCTAGCAGCTTAGCGGGAGGGAGCACAGATACGCAGTATTTT; CDR3aa: CASSLAGGSTDTQYF
abundance: -; d_gene: -; j_gene: TRBJ1-5; v_gene: TRBV4-2; CDR3nt: TGTGCCAGCAGCCAAGAAATTAATCAGCCCCAGCATTTT; CDR3aa: CASSQEINQPQHF
abundance: -; d_gene: -; j_gene: TRBJ1-1; v_gene: TRBV19; CDR3nt: TGTGCCAGTAGTCCCAGCGAGAGGAGAACGACTTTCTTT; CDR3aa: CASSPSERRTTFF
abundance: -; d_gene: TRBD2; j_gene: TRBJ2-3; v_gene: TRBV27; CDR3nt: TGTGCCAGCATGGGACTAGATTTTACAGATACGCAGTATTTT; CDR3aa: CASMGLDFTDTQYF
abundance: -; d_gene: -; j_gene: TRBJ2-7; v_gene: TRBV5-6; CDR3nt: TGTGCCAGCAGCGTCCCGCCAGGGGACCATCTCTACGAGCAGTACTTC; CDR3aa: CASSVPPGDHLYEQYF
abundance: once; d_gene: -; j_gene: TRBJ1-1; v_gene: TRBV27; CDR3nt: TGTGCCAGCAGTTTGTTCATGGAGGGGAACACTGAAGCTTTCTTT; CDR3aa: CASSLFMEGNTEAFF
abundance: -; d_gene: TRBD1; j_gene: TRBJ1-2; v_gene: TRBV14; CDR3nt: TGTGCCAGCAGCCAAGATTGGCCCAGACAGGGGAATGGTGGCTACACCTTC; CDR3aa: CASSQDWPRQGNGGYTF
abundance: -; d_gene: -; j_gene: TRBJ1-5; v_gene: TRBV7-2; CDR3nt: TGTGCCAGCAGCTTAGAAGGCCGTAGCAATCAGCCCCAGCATTTT; CDR3aa: CASSLEGRSNQPQHF
abundance: -; d_gene: -; j_gene: TRBJ2-7; v_gene: TRBV10-3; CDR3nt: TGTGCCATCAGTGAAGTCGGCGTGAGCTCCTACGAGCAGTACTTC; CDR3aa: CAISEVGVSSYEQYF
abundance: -; d_gene: TRBD1; j_gene: TRBJ2-5; v_gene: TRBV18; CDR3nt: TGTGCCAGCTCACTGGACAGGGGGCGAGAGACCCAGTACTTC; CDR3aa: CASSLDRGRETQYF
abundance: -; d_gene: -; j_gene: TRBJ2-7; v_gene: TRBV28; CDR3nt: TGTGCCAGCAGTTTATCTCTTGGGGAGCAGTACTTC; CDR3aa: CASSLSLGEQYF
abundance: -; d_gene: TRBD1; j_gene: TRBJ2-7; v_gene: TRBV6-5; CDR3nt: TGTGCCAGCAGTTACCGGACAGGGGCCCACGAGCAGTACTTC; CDR3aa: CASSYRTGAHEQYF
abundance: once; d_gene: -; j_gene: TRBJ2-1; v_gene: TRBV28; CDR3nt: TGTGCCAGCAGCCACCGACTCGATCTCAATGAGCAGTTCTTC; CDR3aa: CASSHRLDLNEQFF
abundance: once; d_gene: TRBD1; j_gene: TRBJ1-2; v_gene: TRBV27; CDR3nt: TGTGCCAGCCGGGACAGGACTACTAACTATGGCTACACCTTC; CDR3aa: CASRDRTTNYGYTF
abundance: -; d_gene: TRBD2; j_gene: TRBJ2-1; v_gene: TRBV10-3; CDR3nt: TGTGCCATCAGTGAAGGGACTAGCGGGAGGTTTGAGCAGTTCTTC; CDR3aa: CAISEGTSGRFEQFF